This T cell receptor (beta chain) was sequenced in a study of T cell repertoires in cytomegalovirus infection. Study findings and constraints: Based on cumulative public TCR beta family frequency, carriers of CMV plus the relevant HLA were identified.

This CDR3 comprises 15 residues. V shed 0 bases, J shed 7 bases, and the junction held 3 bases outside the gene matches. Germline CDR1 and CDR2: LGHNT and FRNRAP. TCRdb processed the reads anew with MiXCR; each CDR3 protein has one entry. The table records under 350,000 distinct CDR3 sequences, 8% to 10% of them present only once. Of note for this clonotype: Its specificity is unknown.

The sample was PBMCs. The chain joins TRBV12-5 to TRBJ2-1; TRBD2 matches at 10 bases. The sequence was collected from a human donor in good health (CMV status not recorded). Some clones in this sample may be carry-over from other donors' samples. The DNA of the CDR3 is TGTGCTAGTGGTTTGGTAGGTAGCGGGAGGAATGAGCAGTTCTTC. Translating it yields CASGLVGSGRNEQFF.